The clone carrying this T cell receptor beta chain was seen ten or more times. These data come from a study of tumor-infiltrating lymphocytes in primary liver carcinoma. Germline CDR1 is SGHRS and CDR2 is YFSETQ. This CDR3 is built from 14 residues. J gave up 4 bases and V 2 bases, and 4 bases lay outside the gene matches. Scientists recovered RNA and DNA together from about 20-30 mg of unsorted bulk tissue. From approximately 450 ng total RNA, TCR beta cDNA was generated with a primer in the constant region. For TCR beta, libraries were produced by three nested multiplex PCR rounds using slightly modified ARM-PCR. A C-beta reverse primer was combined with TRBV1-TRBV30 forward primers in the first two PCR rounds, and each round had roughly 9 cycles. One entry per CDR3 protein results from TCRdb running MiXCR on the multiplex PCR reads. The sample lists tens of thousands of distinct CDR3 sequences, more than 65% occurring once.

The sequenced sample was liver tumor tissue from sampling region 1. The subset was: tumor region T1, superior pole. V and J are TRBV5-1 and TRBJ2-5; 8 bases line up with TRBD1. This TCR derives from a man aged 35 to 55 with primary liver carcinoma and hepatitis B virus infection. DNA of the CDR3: TGCGCCAGCAGCTTCGGACAGGGCGGAGAGACCCAGTACTTC. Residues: CASSFGQGGETQYF.